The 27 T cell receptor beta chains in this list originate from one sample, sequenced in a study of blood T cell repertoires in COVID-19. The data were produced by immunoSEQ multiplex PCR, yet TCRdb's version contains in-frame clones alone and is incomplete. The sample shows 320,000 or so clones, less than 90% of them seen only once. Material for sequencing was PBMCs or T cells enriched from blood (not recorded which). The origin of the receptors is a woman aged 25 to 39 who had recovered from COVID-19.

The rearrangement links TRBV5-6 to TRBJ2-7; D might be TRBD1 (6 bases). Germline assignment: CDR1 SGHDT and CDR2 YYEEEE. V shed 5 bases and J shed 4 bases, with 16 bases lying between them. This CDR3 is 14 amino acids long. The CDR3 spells CASSSTGRRYEQYF. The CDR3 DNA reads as TGTGCCAGCAGTTCGACAGGTAGACGATACGAGCAGTACTTC.

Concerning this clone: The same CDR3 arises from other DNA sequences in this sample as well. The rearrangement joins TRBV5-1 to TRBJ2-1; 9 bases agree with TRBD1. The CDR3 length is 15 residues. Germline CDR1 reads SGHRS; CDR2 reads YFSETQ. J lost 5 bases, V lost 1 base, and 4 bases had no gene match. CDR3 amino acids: CASSLLGQGNNEQFF. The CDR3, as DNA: TGCGCCAGCAGCTTGCTGGGACAGGGTAACAATGAGCAGTTCTTC. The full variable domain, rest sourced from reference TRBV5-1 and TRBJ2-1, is KAGVTQTPRYLIKTRGQQVTLSCSPISGHRSVSWYQQTPGQGLQFLFEYFSETQRNKGNFPGRFSGRQFSNSRSEMNVSTLELGDSALYLCASSLLGQGNNEQFFGPGTRLTVL.

The DNA for the CDR3 is TGTGCCAGTAGTCCCCAACGGGGGGCCCCGGAGGAAAAACTGTTTTTT. The encoded protein is CASSPQRGAPEEKLFF. The rearrangement joins TRBV19 to TRBJ1-4; possibly TRBD1 for D (6 bases). This CDR3 has 16 amino acids. The germline gives CDR1 LNHDA, CDR2 SQIVND (reference sequence). The V gene lost 5 bases and the J gene lost 8 bases, with 21 bases spanning the gap.

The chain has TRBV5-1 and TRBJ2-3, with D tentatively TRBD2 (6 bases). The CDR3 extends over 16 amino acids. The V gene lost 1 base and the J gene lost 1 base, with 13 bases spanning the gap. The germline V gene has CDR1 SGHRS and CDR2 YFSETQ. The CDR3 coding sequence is TGCGCCAGCAGCTTGCGGGGGAGGATCGGCACAGATACGCAGTATTTT. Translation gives CASSLRGRIGTDTQYF.

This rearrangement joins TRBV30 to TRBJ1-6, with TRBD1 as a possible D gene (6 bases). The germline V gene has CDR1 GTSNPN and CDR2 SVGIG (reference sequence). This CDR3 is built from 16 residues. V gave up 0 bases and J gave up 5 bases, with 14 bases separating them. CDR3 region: CAWSVRGGIDNSPLHF. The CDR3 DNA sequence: TGTGCCTGGAGTGTACGAGGGGGTATCGATAATTCACCCCTCCACTTT.

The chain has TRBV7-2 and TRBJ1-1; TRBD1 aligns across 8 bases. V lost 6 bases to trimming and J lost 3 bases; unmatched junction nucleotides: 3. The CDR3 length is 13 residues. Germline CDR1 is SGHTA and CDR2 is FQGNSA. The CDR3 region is CASSSQGDTEAFF. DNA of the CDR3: TGTGCCAGCAGTTCACAGGGGGACACTGAAGCTTTCTTT.

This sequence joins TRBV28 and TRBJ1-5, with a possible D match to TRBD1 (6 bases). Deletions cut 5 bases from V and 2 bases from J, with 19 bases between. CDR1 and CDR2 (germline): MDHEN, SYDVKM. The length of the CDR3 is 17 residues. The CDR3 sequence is CASSASGGGIGNQPQHF. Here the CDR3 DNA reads TGTGCCAGCAGTGCAAGCGGCGGGGGCATAGGCAATCAGCCCCAGCATTTT.

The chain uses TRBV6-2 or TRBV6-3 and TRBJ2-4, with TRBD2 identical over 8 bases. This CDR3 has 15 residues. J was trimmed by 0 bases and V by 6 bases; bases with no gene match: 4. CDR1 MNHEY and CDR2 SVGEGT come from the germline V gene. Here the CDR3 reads CASSSGGVAKNIQYF. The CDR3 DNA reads TGTGCCAGCAGCTCGGGGGGGGTAGCCAAAAACATTCAGTACTTC.

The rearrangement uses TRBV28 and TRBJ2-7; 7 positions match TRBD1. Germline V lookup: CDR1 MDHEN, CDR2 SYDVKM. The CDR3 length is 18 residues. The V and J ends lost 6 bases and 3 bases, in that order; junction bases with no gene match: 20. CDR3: CASSHSMGQPKPDYEQYF. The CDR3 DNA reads TGTGCCAGCAGCCATAGCATGGGACAGCCAAAACCTGACTACGAGCAGTACTTC.

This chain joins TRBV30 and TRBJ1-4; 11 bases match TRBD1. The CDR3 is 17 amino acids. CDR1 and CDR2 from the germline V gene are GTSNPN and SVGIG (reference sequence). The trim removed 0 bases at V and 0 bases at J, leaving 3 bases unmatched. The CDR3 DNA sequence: TGTGCCTGGAGTGTGGTGGGACAGGGGGCAACTAATGAAAAACTGTTTTTT. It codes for CAWSVVGQGATNEKLFF.

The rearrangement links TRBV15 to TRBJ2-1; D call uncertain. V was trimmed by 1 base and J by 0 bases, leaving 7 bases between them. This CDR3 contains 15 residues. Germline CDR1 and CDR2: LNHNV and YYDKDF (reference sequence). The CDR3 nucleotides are TGTGCCACCAGCAGAGTACCGAGCTCCTACAATGAGCAGTTCTTC. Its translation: CATSRVPSSYNEQFF.

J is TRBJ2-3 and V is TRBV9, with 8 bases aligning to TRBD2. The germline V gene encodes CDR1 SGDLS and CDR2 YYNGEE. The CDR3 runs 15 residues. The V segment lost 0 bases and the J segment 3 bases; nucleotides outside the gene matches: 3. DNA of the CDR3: TGTGCCAGCAGCGTAGCGGGGGGGGCAACAGATACGCAGTATTTT. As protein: CASSVAGGATDTQYF.

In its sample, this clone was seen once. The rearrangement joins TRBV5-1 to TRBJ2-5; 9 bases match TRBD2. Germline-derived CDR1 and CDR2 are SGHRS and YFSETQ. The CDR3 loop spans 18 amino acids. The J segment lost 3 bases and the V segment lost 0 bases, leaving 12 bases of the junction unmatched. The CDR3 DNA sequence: TGCGCCAGCAGCTTGGTTGGGCTAGCGGGGACTGATAAAGAGACCCAGTACTTC. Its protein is CASSLVGLAGTDKETQYF.

The CDR3 loop is CASRDLAGGRTDTQYF. The CDR3 DNA sequence: TGCGCCAGCAGGGACCTAGCGGGGGGCCGCACAGATACGCAGTATTTT. The chain couples TRBV10-2 to TRBJ2-3, with 11 bases identical to TRBD2. From germline, CDR1 is WSHSY and CDR2 SAAADI. With V trimmed by 6 bases and J by 1 base, 6 bases remained unmatched. CDR3 length: 16 residues.

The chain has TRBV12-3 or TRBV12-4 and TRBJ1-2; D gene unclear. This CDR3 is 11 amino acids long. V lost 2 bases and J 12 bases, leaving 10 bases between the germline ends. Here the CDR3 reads CASSLSQAHTF. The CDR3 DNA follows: TGTGCCAGCAGTTTAAGCCAGGCGCACACCTTC.

This CDR3 is CASSGTHSYEQYF. In DNA, the CDR3 is TGTGCCAGCTCCGGGACACACTCCTACGAGCAGTACTTC. This chain links TRBV7-9 with TRBJ2-7, with a possible D match to TRBD1 (6 bases). Trimming pared 8 bases from V and 0 bases from J, leaving 11 bases between. The germline V gene has CDR1 SEHNR and CDR2 FQNEAQ (reference sequence). This CDR3 contains 13 residues.

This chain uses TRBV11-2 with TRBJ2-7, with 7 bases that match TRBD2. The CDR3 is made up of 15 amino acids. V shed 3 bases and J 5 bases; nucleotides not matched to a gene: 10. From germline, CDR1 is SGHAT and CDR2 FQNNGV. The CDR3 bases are TGTGCCAGCAGCTTCGGGAGGCTCTCTCGCAACGAGCAGTACTTC. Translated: CASSFGRLSRNEQYF.

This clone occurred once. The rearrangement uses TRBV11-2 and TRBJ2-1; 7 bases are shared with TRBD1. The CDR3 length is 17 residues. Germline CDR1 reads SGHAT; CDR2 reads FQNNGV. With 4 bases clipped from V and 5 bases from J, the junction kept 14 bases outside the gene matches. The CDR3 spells CASSSNEPGQLNNEQFF. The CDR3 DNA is TGTGCCAGCAGCTCCAATGAACCGGGACAGCTAAACAATGAGCAGTTCTTC.

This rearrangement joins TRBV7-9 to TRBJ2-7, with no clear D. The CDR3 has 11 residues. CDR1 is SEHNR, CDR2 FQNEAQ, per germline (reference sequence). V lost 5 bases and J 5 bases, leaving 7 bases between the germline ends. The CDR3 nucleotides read TGTGCCAGCAGCCTACGAGACGAGCAGTACTTC. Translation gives CASSLRDEQYF.

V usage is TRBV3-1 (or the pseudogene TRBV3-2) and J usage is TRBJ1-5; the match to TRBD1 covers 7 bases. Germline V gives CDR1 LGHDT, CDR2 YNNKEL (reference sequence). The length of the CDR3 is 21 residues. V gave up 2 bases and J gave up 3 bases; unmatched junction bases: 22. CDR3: CASSQPLRILDRDVDNQPQHF. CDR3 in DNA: TGTGCCAGCAGCCAACCCCTGAGAATTCTTGACAGGGATGTGGACAATCAGCCCCAGCATTTT.

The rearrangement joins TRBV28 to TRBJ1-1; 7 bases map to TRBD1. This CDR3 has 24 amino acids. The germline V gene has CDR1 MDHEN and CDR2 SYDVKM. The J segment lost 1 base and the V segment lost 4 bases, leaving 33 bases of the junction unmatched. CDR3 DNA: TGTGCCAGCAGTTCGTCGCGGACAGGAGGTCGTAGTATAACCACAAGACGGAAGAACACTGAAGCTTTCTTT. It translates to CASSSSRTGGRSITTRRKNTEAFF. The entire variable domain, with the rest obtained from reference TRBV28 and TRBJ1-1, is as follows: DVKVTQSSRYLVKRTGEKVFLECVQDMDHENMFWYRQDPGLGLRLIYFSYDVKMKEKGDIPEGYSVSREKKERFSLILESASTNQTSMYLCASSSSRTGGRSITTRRKNTEAFFGQGTRLTVV.

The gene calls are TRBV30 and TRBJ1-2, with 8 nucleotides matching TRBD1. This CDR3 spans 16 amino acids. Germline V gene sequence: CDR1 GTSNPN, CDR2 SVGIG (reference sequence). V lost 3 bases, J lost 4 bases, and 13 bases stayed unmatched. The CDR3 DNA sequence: TGTGCCTGGAGCGACACTAGGACAGGGTTGAGCTATGGCTACACCTTC. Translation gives CAWSDTRTGLSYGYTF.

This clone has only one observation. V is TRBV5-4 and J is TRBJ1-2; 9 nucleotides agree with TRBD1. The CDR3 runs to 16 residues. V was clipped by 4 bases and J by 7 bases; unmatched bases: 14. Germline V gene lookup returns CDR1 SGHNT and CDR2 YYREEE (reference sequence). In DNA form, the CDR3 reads TGTGCCAGCAGCCCGGGCCAACTGGGGACAGGGACTGGCTACACCTTC. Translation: CASSPGQLGTGTGYTF. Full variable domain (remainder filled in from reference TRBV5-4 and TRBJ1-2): ETGVTQSPTHLIKTRGQQVTLRCSSQSGHNTVSWYQQALGQGPQFIFQYYREEENGRGNFPPRFSGLQFPNYSSELNVNALELDDSALYLCASSPGQLGTGTGYTFGSGTRLTVV.

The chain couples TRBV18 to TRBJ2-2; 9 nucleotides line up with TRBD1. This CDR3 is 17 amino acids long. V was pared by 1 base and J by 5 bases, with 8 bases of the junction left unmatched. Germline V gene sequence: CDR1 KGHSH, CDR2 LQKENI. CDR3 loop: CASSPQGTGSLTGELFF. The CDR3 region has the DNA TGTGCCAGCTCACCACAGGGGACAGGGAGTTTGACCGGGGAGCTGTTTTTT.

CDR3 sequence: CASSLVRDEQYF. The DNA for the CDR3 is TGTGCCAGCAGCTTAGTGCGGGACGAGCAGTACTTC. The gene calls are TRBV7-9 and TRBJ2-7; D may be TRBD2 (5 bases). The germline V gene encodes CDR1 SEHNR and CDR2 FQNEAQ (reference sequence). The V end lost 1 base, the J end lost 5 bases, and 6 bases lay between the germline ends. This CDR3 has 12 amino acids.

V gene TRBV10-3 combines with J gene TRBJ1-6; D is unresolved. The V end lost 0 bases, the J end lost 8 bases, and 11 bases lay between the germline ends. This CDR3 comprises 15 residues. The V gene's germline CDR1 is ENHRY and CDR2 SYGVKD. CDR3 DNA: TGTGCCATCAGTGAGTCGGCCGGGAATTATTCACCCCTCCACTTT. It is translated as CAISESAGNYSPLHF.

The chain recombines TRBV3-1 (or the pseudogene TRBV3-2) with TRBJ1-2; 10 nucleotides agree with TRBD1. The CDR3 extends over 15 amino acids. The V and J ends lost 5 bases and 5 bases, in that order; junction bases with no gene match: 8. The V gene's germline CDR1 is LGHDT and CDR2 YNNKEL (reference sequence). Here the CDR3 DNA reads TGTGCCAGCAGCGACGGAGGGACAGGGGAATATGGCTACACCTTC. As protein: CASSDGGTGEYGYTF.